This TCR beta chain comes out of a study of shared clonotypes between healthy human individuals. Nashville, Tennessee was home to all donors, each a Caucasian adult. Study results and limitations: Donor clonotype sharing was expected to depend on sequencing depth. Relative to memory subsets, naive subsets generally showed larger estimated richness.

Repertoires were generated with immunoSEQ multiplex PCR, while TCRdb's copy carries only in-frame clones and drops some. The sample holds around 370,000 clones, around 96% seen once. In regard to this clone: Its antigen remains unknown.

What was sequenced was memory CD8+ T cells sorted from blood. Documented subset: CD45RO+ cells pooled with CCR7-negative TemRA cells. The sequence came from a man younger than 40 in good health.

The DNA of the CDR3 is TGTGCCAGCAGGTTCAGGGAGAACACCGGGGAGCTGTTTTTT. Its translation is CASRFRENTGELFF. The rearrangement joins TRBV2 to TRBJ2-2, with D possibly matching TRBD1 (5 bases). V dropped 6 bases and J dropped 1 base, with 9 bases sitting between them. Germline assignment: CDR1 SNHLY and CDR2 FYNNEI. The CDR3 is made up of 14 amino acids.